This T cell receptor beta chain came from a study of blood T cell repertoires in COVID-19. This CDR3 is 13 amino acids long. Trimming cost V 5 bases and J 8 bases, with 10 bases left between them. The germline CDR1 and CDR2 sequences are MGHDK and SYGVNS. Assay: immunoSEQ multiplex PCR; the TCRdb copy retains only in-frame clones and omits some. The data show 250,000 to 350,000 clones, with over 75% seen just once and more than 0.95% held by the top ten. V is TRBV25-1 and J is TRBJ1-6; D call uncertain. Sequencing was done on a sample of PBMCs or T cells enriched from blood (not recorded which). This receptor was identified in a woman aged 25 to 39 who had recovered from COVID-19. The CDR3 nucleotides read TGTGCCAGCAGTTTGGGCATCGATTCACCCCTCCACTTT. Its protein product is CASSLGIDSPLHF. The complete variable domain, with remaining parts taken from reference TRBV25-1 and TRBJ1-6, reads EADIYQTPRYLVIGTGKKITLECSQTMGHDKMYWYQQDPGMELHLIHYSYGVNSTEKGDLSSESTVSRIRTEHFPLTLESARPSHTSQYLCASSLGIDSPLHFGNGTRLTVT.